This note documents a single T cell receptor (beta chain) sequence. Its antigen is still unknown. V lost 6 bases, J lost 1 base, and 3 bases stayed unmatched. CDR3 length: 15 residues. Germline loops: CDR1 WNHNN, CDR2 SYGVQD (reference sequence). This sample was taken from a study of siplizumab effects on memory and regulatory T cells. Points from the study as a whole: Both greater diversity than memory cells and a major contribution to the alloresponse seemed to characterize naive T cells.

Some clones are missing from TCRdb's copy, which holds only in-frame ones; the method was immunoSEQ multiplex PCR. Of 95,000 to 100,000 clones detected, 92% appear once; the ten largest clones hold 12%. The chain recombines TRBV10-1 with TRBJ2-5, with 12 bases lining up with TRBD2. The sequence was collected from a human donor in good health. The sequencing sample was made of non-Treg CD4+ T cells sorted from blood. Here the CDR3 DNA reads TGCGCCAGCAGCTCGGGACTAGCGGGCCAAGAGACCCAGTACTTC. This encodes CASSSGLAGQETQYF.